This TCR beta chain emerged from a study of blood T cell repertoires in COVID-19. The repertoire was sequenced with immunoSEQ multiplex PCR; TCRdb's copy has only in-frame clones and lacks some. The sample holds about 76,000 clones, 75% to 90% seen once. J gave up 2 bases and V 5 bases, and 11 bases lay outside the gene matches. CDR1 is MDHEN, CDR2 SYDVKM, per germline. This CDR3 comprises 17 residues. The TCR sequence derives from a middle-aged man with active COVID-19. J is TRBJ2-1 and V is TRBV28; 8 nucleotides agree with TRBD2. Sequencing input: peripheral blood. The CDR3: CASSLRPGLAAYNEQFF. CDR3 nucleotides: TGTGCCAGCAGTCTCCGGCCTGGACTAGCAGCCTACAATGAGCAGTTCTTC.